A single sample gave rise to the 3 T cell receptor beta chains below, sequenced in a study of cytomegalovirus exposure and HLA in healthy donors. PCR used 60 Vbeta primers and 13 Jbeta primers. Assay used: immunoSEQ multiplex PCR; TCRdb lists only in-frame clones, some missing. The sample consists of about 110,000 clones, less than 90% of them appearing once. Source material: PBMCs. The receptors derive from a man aged 45-65 years in good health and CMV-seronegative.

This clone appeared a few times. This sequence joins TRBV4-3 and TRBJ2-7; TRBD1 agrees at 10 bases. The CDR3 is made up of 16 amino acids. The germline CDR1 and CDR2 sequences are LGHNA and YSLEER. The J segment lost 3 bases and the V segment lost 2 bases, leaving 7 bases of the junction unmatched. CDR3 DNA sequence: TGCGCCAGCAGCCAAACCCCGGGGACAGGGGACTACGAGCAGTACTTC. This translates into CASSQTPGTGDYEQYF.

The chain couples TRBV7-2 to TRBJ2-2, with 9 bases identical to TRBD2. Germline V gives CDR1 SGHTA, CDR2 FQGNSA. The CDR3 length is 16 residues. The V gene end was trimmed by 5 bases and the J gene end by 5 bases; junction bases not matched to a gene: 9. DNA for the CDR3: TGTGCCAGCAGCCCTGTAGCGGGAGCGAGGACCGGGGAGCTGTTTTTT. Residues: CASSPVAGARTGELFF.

In its sample, this clone was seen once. The chain links TRBV28 to TRBJ2-3; 10 bases align to TRBD2. Trimming cost V 10 bases and J 0 bases; bases outside gene matches: 16. Germline loops: CDR1 MDHEN, CDR2 SYDVKM. CDR3 length: 18 residues. The chain's CDR3 is CAISPRASGRISTDTQYF. CDR3 in DNA: TGTGCCATCTCACCCCGGGCTAGCGGGAGAATTAGCACAGATACGCAGTATTTT.